Each of the 17 T cell receptor beta chains below was sequenced from the same sample in a study of technical replicates of blood from a few donors. Some clones are missing from TCRdb's copy, which holds only in-frame ones; the method was immunoSEQ multiplex PCR. This sample yields 75,000 to 95,000 clones, of which 80% to 95% are seen a single time; roughly 0.25% belongs to the top ten. The sample comprised T cells isolated from PBMCs. The origin of the receptors is a human donor in good health.

This chain joins TRBV4-1 and TRBJ1-5, with 7 bases that match TRBD1. The V segment lost 5 bases and the J segment 3 bases; nucleotides outside the gene matches: 4. CDR3 size: 14 residues. The V gene's germline CDR1 is MGHRA and CDR2 YSYEKL. The CDR3 loop reads CASSDRETNQPQHF. CDR3 bases: TGCGCCAGCAGCGACAGGGAGACCAATCAGCCCCAGCATTTT.

This chain connects TRBV2 to TRBJ2-2, with 12 bases aligning to TRBD1. V lost 4 bases to trimming and J lost 4 bases; unmatched junction nucleotides: 4. Germline-derived CDR1 and CDR2 are SNHLY and FYNNEI. The CDR3 sequence is 16 residues long. The CDR3 DNA reads TGTGCCAGCAGTGCCCGGGACAGGGGGCCCACCGGGGAGCTGTTTTTT. The encoded protein is CASSARDRGPTGELFF.

As DNA, the CDR3 is TGTGCCAGCAGCCATTTGCGACTAGCTGCCCCAGAGACCCAGTACTTC. Amino acid sequence: CASSHLRLAAPETQYF. V usage is TRBV14 and J usage is TRBJ2-5, with 7 nucleotides matching TRBD2. The ends lost 3 bases at V and 4 bases at J; junction bases unmatched: 11. CDR1 and CDR2 from the germline V gene are SGHDN and FVKESK. The CDR3 is 16 residues long.

The chain combines TRBV7-3 with TRBJ1-1, with D unclear. Germline V gene lookup returns CDR1 SGHTA and CDR2 FQGTGA. V dropped 2 bases and J dropped 4 bases, with 8 bases sitting between them. The CDR3 length is 13 residues. The CDR3 sequence: CASSLGQTTEAFF. The CDR3 DNA follows: TGTGCCAGCAGCTTAGGGCAAACCACTGAAGCTTTCTTT. The full variable domain, rest sourced from reference TRBV7-3 and TRBJ1-1, is GAGVSQTPSNKVTEKGKYVELRCDPISGHTALYWYRQSLGQGPEFLIYFQGTGAADDSGLPNDRFFAVRPEGSVSTLKIQRTERGDSAVYLCASSLGQTTEAFFGQGTRLTVV.

The CDR3, as DNA: TGTGCCAGCAGCCTAGCGGTAATCGAGCAGTACTTC. Protein product: CASSLAVIEQYF. The chain is built from TRBV2 and TRBJ2-7; 7 bases match TRBD2. The J segment lost 6 bases and the V segment lost 6 bases, leaving 5 bases of the junction unmatched. This CDR3 region has 12 residues. From germline, CDR1 is SNHLY and CDR2 FYNNEI.

The chain joins TRBV11-2 to TRBJ2-1; tentative D call: TRBD2 (5 bases). Germline assignment: CDR1 SGHAT and CDR2 FQNNGV. The CDR3 has 15 residues. Deletions cut 0 bases from V and 3 bases from J, with 9 bases between. The DNA of the CDR3 is TGTGCCAGCAGCTTAGAGGCCGGGGTCTACAATGAGCAGTTCTTC. It codes for CASSLEAGVYNEQFF.

The rearrangement uses TRBV7-6 and TRBJ2-3, with a tentative D call TRBD1 (5 bases). Germline lookup yields CDR1 SGHVS and CDR2 FNYEAQ. Trimming stripped 5 bases from V and 3 bases from J, with 18 bases between. The CDR3 contains 16 residues. The CDR3 sequence: CASSRDTGTLTDTQYF. CDR3 nucleotide sequence: TGTGCCAGCAGCCGAGACACAGGAACTTTAACAGATACGCAGTATTTT.

The chain recombines TRBV7-3 with TRBJ1-2; TRBD1 is a possible D gene (5 bases). The CDR3 has 13 residues. Deletions cut 5 bases from V and 6 bases from J, with 13 bases between. The germline gives CDR1 SGHTA, CDR2 FQGTGA. CDR3 nucleotides: TGTGCCAGCAGCCGGAGCGGGGGGGATGGCTACACCTTC. Residues: CASSRSGGDGYTF.

The chain combines TRBV9 with TRBJ2-7, with 11 bases fitting TRBD2. The CDR3 is made up of 15 amino acids. Trimming removed 4 bases from V and 4 bases from J; junction bases left unmatched: 7. Germline V CDR1 and CDR2: SGDLS, YYNGEE. CDR3: CASSSLAGGLYEQYF. In DNA form, the CDR3 reads TGTGCCAGCAGCAGTCTAGCGGGGGGCCTTTACGAGCAGTACTTC.

V and J are TRBV7-9 and TRBJ1-2; 7 nucleotides match TRBD1. This CDR3 is built from 15 residues. Germline CDR1 and CDR2: SEHNR and FQNEAQ (reference sequence). With V trimmed by 0 bases and J by 1 base, 2 bases remained unmatched. The CDR3 protein is CASSLAGQINYGYTF. Here the CDR3 DNA reads TGTGCCAGCAGCTTAGCGGGACAGATTAACTATGGCTACACCTTC.

Only one count was recorded for this clone. The chain joins TRBV5-4 to TRBJ2-1, with D possibly TRBD1 on 6 matching bases. The V end lost 3 bases, the J end lost 2 bases, and 12 bases lay between the germline ends. Germline V gene data show CDR1 as SGHNT and CDR2 as YYREEE (reference sequence). This CDR3 spans 15 amino acids. CDR3 coding DNA: TGTGCCAGCAGCTCCGGACAGAGCGCCTACAATGAGCAGTTCTTC. Amino acids: CASSSGQSAYNEQFF. Together with reference TRBV5-4 and TRBJ2-1, the CDR3 gives the full variable domain: ETGVTQSPTHLIKTRGQQVTLRCSSQSGHNTVSWYQQALGQGPQFIFQYYREEENGRGNFPPRFSGLQFPNYSSELNVNALELDDSALYLCASSSGQSAYNEQFFGPGTRLTVL.

This chain uses TRBV7-9 with TRBJ1-1; 8 bases map to TRBD1. The germline V gene has CDR1 SEHNR and CDR2 FQNEAQ (reference sequence). CDR3 length: 14 amino acids. The J segment lost 4 bases and the V segment lost 4 bases, leaving 5 bases of the junction unmatched. The CDR3 region is CASSSRQGSTEAFF. The CDR3 nucleotides read TGTGCCAGCAGCTCCCGACAGGGGAGCACTGAAGCTTTCTTT. Based on the CDR3 plus reference TRBV7-9 and TRBJ1-1, the full variable domain is DTGVSQNPRHKITKRGQNVTFRCDPISEHNRLYWYRQTLGQGPEFLTYFQNEAQLEKSRLLSDRFSAERPKGSFSTLEIQRTEQGDSAMYLCASSSRQGSTEAFFGQGTRLTVV.

This clone occurred a few times. A read error may produce the germline difference seen at one junction end. The chain recombines TRBV7-7 with TRBJ2-5, with 8 positions matching TRBD1. Germline CDR1 SSHAT, CDR2 FNYEAQ (reference sequence). This CDR3 region has 14 residues. The CDR3 here is CASSLDRDGETQYF. CDR3 nucleotides: TGTGCTAGCAGCCTGGACAGGGACGGGGAGACCCAGTACTTC.

This clone was picked up a small number of times. V usage is TRBV13 and J usage is TRBJ2-1, with TRBD1 matching over 10 bases. J lost 9 bases, V lost 0 bases, and 2 bases had no gene match. The V gene's germline CDR1 is PRHDT and CDR2 FYEKMQ (reference sequence). CDR3 length: 14 residues. CDR3 in amino acids: CASSLGTGGGEQFF. Written as DNA, the CDR3 is TGTGCCAGCAGCTTAGGGACAGGGGGCGGTGAGCAGTTCTTC.

The V gene is TRBV2, the J gene TRBJ1-3; 8 nucleotides line up with TRBD1. The CDR3 length is 14 residues. Germline loops: CDR1 SNHLY, CDR2 FYNNEI. The V segment lost 6 bases and the J segment 2 bases; nucleotides outside the gene matches: 3. CDR3: CASSGTGAGNTIYF. Written as DNA, the CDR3 is TGTGCCAGCAGCGGGACAGGCGCTGGAAACACCATATATTTT.

The chain carries TRBV30 and TRBJ2-5, with TRBD1 matching 8 bases. TRBJ2-7 matches the DNA end more closely, so the J call is doubtful. Per the germline V gene, CDR1 is GTSNPN and CDR2 is SVGIG (reference sequence). CDR3 length: 22 residues. CDR3 bases: TGTGCCTGGGTCGTATTCCCCCTAGAAAGATCGGGGTCGGGACAGGTACTCCACGAGCAGTACTTC. Translating gives CAWVVFPLERSGSGQVLHEQYF.

The chain is built from TRBV19 and TRBJ1-2; no reliable D call. This CDR3 spans 15 amino acids. V was trimmed by 4 bases and J by 8 bases, leaving 20 bases between them. The germline V gene has CDR1 LNHDA and CDR2 SQIVND (reference sequence). The CDR3 loop is CASSRSQDQLLGYTF. CDR3 nucleotide sequence: TGTGCCAGTAGTAGGAGTCAAGACCAGCTGCTGGGCTACACCTTC.